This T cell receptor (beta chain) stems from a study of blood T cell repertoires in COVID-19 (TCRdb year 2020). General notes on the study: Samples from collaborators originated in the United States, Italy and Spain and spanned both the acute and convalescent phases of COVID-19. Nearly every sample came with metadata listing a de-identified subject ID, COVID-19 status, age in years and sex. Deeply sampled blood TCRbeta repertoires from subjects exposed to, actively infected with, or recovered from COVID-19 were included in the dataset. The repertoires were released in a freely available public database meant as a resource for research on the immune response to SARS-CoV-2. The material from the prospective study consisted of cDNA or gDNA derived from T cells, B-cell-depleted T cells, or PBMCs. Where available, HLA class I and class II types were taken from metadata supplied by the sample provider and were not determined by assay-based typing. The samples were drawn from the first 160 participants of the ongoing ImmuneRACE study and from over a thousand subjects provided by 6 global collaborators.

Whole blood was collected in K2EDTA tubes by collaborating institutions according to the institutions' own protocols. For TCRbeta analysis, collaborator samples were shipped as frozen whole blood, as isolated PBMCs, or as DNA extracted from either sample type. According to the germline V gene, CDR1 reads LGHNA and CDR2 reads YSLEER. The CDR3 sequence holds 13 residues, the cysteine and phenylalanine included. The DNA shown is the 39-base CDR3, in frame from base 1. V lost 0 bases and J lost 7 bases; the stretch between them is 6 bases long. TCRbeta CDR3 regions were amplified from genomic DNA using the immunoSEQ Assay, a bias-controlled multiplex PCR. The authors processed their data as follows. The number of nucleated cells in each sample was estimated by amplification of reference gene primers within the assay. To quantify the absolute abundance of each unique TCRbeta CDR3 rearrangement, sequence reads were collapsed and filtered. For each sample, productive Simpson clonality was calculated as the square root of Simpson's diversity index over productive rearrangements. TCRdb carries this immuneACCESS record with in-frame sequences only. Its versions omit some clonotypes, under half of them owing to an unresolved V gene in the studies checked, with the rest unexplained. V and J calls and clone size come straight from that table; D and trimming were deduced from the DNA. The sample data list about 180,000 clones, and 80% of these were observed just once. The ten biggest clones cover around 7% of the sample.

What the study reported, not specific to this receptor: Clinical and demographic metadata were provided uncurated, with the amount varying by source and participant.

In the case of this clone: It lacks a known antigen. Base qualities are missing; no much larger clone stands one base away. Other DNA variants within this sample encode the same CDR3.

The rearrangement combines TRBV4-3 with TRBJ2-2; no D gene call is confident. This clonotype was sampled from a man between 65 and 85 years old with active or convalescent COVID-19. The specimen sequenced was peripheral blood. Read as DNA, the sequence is TGCGCCAGCAGCCAAGATCGAGGCGGGGAGCTGTTTTTT. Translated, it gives CASSQDRGGELFF.